The 3 T cell receptor beta chains presented below share a single source sample, sequenced in a study of T cell changes during pregnancy in multiple sclerosis. Repertoires were generated with immunoSEQ multiplex PCR, while TCRdb's copy carries only in-frame clones and drops some. This table has 24,000 or so clones, about 89% appearing once. The sample was CD8+ T cells from peripheral blood mononuclear cells, taken in the first trimester of pregnancy. These receptors all stem from a female donor in good health, enrolled as a control in a pregnancy study.

The CDR3 DNA is TGTGCCAGCCAGCGGGGGGGCTTAACCGGGGAGCTGTTTTTT. Its translation: CASQRGGLTGELFF. The rearrangement uses TRBV27 and TRBJ2-2; 10 nucleotides match TRBD2. The CDR3 covers 14 residues. The germline gives CDR1 MNHEY, CDR2 SMNVEV (reference sequence). The J segment lost 5 bases and the V segment lost 8 bases, leaving 5 bases of the junction unmatched.

The table lists this clone with a count of one. CDR3 residues: CASSSRSKSINQPQHF. The DNA for the CDR3 is TGTGCCAGCAGCTCCAGGTCCAAATCAATAAATCAGCCCCAGCATTTT. The chain couples TRBV7-8 to TRBJ1-5; D unclear. Germline values: CDR1 SGHVS, CDR2 FQNEAQ. V was shortened by 4 bases and J by 4 bases, with 17 bases between the two germline ends. The CDR3 length is 16 residues.

V usage is TRBV19 and J usage is TRBJ1-1; D is undetermined. V lost 3 bases to trimming and J lost 1 base, with 6 bases between them. The CDR3 is 13 residues long. The germline gives CDR1 LNHDA, CDR2 SQIVND (reference sequence). CDR3 protein: CASSIERNTEAFF. The DNA of the CDR3 is TGTGCCAGTAGTATTGAGAGGAACACTGAAGCTTTCTTT.